The entry below gives a single T cell receptor (beta chain) sequence along with its context. With 5 bases removed from V and 4 bases from J, the gap between germline ends came to 16 bases. The CDR3 runs 14 residues. CDR1 and CDR2 from the germline V gene are SGHRS and YFSETQ. The data derive from a study of cytotoxic CD8 clonotypes in ibrutinib-treated CLL. TCRdb's table, derived via immunoSEQ multiplex PCR, lists solely in-frame clones and lacks some. The sample has hundreds of thousands of clones, roughly 77% seen once. This TCR was recovered from a human donor with chronic lymphocytic leukemia. The V gene is TRBV5-1, the J gene TRBJ2-7; D ambiguous. The sequencing here drew on PBMCs, taken after 12 months of ibrutinib treatment. CDR3 coding DNA: TGCGCCAGCAGTTTTGGCCCCGGTAGGTACGAGCAGTACTTC. It specifies CASSFGPGRYEQYF.